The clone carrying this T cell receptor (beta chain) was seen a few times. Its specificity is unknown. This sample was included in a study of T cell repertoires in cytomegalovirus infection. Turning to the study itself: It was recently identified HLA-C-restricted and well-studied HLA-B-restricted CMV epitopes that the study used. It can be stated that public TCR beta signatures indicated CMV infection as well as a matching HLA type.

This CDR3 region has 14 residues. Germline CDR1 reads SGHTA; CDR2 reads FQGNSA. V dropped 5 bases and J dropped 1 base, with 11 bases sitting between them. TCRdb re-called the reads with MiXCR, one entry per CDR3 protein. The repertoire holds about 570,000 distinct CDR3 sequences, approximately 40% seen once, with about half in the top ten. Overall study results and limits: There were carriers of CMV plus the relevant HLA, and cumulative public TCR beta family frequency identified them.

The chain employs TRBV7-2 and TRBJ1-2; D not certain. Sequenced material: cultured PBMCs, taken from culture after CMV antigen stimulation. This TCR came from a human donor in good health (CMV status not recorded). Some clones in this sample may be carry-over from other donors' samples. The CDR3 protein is CASSHRVGNYGYTF. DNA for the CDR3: TGTGCCAGCAGCCACCGGGTGGGTAACTATGGCTACACCTTC.